A single T cell receptor (beta chain) is shown here with its context. These data belong to a study of blood T cell repertoires in COVID-19. Looking at the study overall: From the United States, Italy and Spain came samples of acute and convalescent COVID-19. T cells, B-cell-depleted T cells, or PBMCs provided the cDNA or gDNA that served as material.

Original data processing: Reference gene primer amplification gave estimated nucleated cell counts. Here immunoSEQ multiplex PCR was the method, and the copy in TCRdb shows in-frame clones only, minus some. Clone size and V and J calls were adopted from that table, with D and trimming inferred from the DNA. The profile shows 200,000 to 300,000 clones, roughly four fifths of them singletons. Seattle's cohort entered during active infection and was followed longitudinally. Sample: peripheral blood. The receptor was isolated from a woman at least 80 years old with COVID-19, enrolled during active disease.

The CDR3 protein is CATLFPGQVKGYTF. The CDR3 DNA reads TGTGCCACTCTATTCCCGGGACAGGTTAAAGGCTACACCTTC. The J gene is TRBJ1-2, the V gene TRBV10-3, with 8 positions matching TRBD1. With 10 bases clipped from V and 8 bases from J, the junction kept 15 bases outside the gene matches. CDR1 ENHRY and CDR2 SYGVKD come from the germline V gene. The CDR3 loop spans 14 amino acids.